This T cell receptor (beta chain) appears in the sequencing data of a study of blood T cell repertoires in COVID-19. The CDR3 totals 13 residues. Between the trimmed V and J ends, which lost 7 bases and 4 bases, there was a span of 13 bases. The V gene's germline CDR1 is LGHNT and CDR2 FRNRAP. Profiled with immunoSEQ multiplex PCR; TCRdb holds only in-frame clones, not every one. There are 200,000 to 250,000 clones in the sample; about 82% occur only once, and around 2.1% lies in the top ten. Cohorts were determined from participant-reported clinical history. Before being deemed recovered, Cohort 3 donors had two negative PCRs, clearance, or symptom resolution.

The sequenced material came from PBMCs or T cells enriched from blood (not recorded which). The origin of this receptor is a woman aged 50 to 65 who had recovered from COVID-19. The J gene is TRBJ1-1, the V gene TRBV12-5, with a weak D call TRBD1 (6 bases). The CDR3, as DNA: TGTGCTAGTGCCACCTTGGACAGCACTGAAGCTTTCTTT. Translated, it gives CASATLDSTEAFF.